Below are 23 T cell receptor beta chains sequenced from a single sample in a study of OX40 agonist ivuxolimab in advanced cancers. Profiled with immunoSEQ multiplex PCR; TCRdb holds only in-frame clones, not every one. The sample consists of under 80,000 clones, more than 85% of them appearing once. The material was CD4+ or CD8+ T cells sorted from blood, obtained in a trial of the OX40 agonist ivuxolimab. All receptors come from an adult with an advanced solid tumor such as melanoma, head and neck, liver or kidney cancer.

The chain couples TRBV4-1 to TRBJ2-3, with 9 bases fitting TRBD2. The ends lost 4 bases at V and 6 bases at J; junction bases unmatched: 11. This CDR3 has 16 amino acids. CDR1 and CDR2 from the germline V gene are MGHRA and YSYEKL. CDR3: CASSLRLAGVYDTQYF. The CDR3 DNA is TGCGCCAGCAGCCTACGATTAGCGGGAGTATATGATACGCAGTATTTT.

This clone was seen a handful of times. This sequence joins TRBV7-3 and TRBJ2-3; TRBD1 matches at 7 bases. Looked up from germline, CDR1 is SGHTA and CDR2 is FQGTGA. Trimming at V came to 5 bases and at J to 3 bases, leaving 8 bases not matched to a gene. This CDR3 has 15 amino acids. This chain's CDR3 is CASSREGAWTDTQYF. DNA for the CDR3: TGTGCCAGCAGCCGCGAGGGGGCATGGACAGATACGCAGTATTTT. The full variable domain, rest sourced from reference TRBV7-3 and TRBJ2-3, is GAGVSQTPSNKVTEKGKYVELRCDPISGHTALYWYRQSLGQGPEFLIYFQGTGAADDSGLPNDRFFAVRPEGSVSTLKIQRTERGDSAVYLCASSREGAWTDTQYFGPGTRLTVL.

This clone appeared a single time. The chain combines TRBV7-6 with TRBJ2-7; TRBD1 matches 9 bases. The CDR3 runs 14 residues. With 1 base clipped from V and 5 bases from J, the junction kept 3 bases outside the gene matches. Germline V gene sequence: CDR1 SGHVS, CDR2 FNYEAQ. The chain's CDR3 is CASSLGTGDHEQYF. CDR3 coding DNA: TGTGCCAGCAGCTTAGGGACAGGGGACCACGAGCAGTACTTC.

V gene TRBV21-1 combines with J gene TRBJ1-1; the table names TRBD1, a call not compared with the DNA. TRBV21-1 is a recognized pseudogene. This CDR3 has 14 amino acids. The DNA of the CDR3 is TGTGCCAGCAGCAATTCCAGGGGAAGTACTGAAGCTTTCTTT. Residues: CASSNSRGSTEAFF.

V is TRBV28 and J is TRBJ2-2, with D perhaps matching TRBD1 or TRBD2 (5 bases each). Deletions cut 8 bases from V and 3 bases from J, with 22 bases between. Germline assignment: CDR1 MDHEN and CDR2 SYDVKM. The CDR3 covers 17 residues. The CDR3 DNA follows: TGTGCCAGCCTCCGGGGCGAGGCGGGTCGCTACACCGGGGAGCTGTTTTTT. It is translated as CASLRGEAGRYTGELFF.

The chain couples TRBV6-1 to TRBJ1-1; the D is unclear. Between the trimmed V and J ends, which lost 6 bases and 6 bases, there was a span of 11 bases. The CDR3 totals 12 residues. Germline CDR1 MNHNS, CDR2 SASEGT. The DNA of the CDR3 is TGTGCCAGCAGCCCTTTACTGGCTGAAGCTTTCTTT. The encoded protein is CASSPLLAEAFF.

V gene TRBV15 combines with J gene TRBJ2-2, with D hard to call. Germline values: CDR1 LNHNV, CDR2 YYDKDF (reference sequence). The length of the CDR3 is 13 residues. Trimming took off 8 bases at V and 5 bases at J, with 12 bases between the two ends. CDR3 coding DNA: TGTGCCACCGACCGTTATGGTACCGGGGAGCTGTTTTTT. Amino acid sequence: CATDRYGTGELFF.

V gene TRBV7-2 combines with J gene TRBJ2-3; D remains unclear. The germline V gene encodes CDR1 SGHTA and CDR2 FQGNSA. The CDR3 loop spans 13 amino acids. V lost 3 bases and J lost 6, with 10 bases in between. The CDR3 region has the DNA TGTGCCAGCAGCTTTTTGGGGTCGGATACGCAGTATTTT. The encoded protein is CASSFLGSDTQYF.

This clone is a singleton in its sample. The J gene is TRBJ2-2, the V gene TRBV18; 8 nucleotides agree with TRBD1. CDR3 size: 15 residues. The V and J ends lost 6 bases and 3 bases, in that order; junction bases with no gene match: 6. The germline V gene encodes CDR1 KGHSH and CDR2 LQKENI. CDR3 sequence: CASSLDRDDTGELFF. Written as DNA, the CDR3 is TGTGCCAGCTCTTTGGACAGGGATGACACCGGGGAGCTGTTTTTT.

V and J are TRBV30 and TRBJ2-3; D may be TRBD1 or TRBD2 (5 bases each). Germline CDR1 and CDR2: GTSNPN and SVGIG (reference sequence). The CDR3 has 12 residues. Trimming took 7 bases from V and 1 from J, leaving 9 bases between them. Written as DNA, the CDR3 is TGTGCCTTCGGGGCGCGCACAGATACGCAGTATTTT. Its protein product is CAFGARTDTQYF.

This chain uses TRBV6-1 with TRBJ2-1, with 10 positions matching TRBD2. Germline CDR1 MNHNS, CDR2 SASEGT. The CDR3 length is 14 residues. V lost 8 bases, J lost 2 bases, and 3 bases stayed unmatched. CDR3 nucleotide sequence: TGTGCCAGCTATAGCGGGAGGCCCTACAATGAGCAGTTCTTC. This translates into CASYSGRPYNEQFF.

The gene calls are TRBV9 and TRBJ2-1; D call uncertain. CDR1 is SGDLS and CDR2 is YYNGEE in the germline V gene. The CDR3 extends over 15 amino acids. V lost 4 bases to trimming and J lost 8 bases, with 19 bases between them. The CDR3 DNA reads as TGTGCCAGCAGCTCCCGACCTGATTCTACAGATGAGCAGTTCTTC. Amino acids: CASSSRPDSTDEQFF. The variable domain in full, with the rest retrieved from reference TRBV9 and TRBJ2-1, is DSGVTQTPKHLITATGQRVTLRCSPRSGDLSVYWYQQSLDQGLQFLIQYYNGEERAKGNILERFSAQQFPDLHSELNLSSLELGDSALYFCASSSRPDSTDEQFFGPGTRLTVL.

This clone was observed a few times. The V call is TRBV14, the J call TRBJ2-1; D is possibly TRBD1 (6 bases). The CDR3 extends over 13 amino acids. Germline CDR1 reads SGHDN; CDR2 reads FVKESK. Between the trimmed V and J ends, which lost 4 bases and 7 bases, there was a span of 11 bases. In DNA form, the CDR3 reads TGTGCCAGCAGCCCCCAACAGGGTAATGAGCAGTTCTTC. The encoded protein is CASSPQQGNEQFF.

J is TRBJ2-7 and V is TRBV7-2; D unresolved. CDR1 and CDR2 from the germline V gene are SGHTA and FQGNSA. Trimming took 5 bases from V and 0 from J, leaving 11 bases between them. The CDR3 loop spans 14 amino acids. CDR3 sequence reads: CASSAVRSSYEQYF. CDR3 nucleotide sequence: TGTGCCAGCAGCGCTGTCAGGAGCTCCTACGAGCAGTACTTC.

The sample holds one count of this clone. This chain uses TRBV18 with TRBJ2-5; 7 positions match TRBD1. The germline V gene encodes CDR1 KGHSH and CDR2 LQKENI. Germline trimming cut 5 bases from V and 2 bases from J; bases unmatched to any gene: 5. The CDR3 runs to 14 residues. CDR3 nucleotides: TGTGCCAGCTCAATAACAGGGGCGCAAGAGACCCAGTACTTC. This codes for CASSITGAQETQYF.

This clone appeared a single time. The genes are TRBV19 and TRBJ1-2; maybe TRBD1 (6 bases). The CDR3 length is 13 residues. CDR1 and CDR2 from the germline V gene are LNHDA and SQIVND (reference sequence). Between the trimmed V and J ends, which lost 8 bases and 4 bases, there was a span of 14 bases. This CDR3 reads CASQGGQSYGYTF. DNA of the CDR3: TGTGCCAGTCAAGGCGGACAGTCCTATGGCTACACCTTC.

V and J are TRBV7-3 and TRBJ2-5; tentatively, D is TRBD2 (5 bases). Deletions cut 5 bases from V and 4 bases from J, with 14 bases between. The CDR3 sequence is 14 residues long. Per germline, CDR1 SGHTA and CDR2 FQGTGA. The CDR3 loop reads CASSRGLAGETQYF. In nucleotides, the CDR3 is TGTGCCAGCAGCCGAGGGCTAGCTGGAGAGACCCAGTACTTC.

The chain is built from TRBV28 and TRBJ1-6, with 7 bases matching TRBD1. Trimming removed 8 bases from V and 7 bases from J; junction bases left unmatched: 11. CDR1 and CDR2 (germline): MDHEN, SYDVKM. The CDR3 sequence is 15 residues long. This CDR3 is CASQDATGRNSPLHF. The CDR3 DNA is TGTGCCAGCCAAGACGCGACAGGGCGGAATTCACCCCTCCACTTT.

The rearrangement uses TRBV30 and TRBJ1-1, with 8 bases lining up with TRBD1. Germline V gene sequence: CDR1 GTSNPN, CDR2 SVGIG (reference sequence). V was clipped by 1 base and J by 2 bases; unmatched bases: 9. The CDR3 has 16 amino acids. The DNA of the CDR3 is TGTGCCTGGAGTGGAGGACAGGGCGTGGGTAACACTGAAGCTTTCTTT. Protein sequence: CAWSGGQGVGNTEAFF.

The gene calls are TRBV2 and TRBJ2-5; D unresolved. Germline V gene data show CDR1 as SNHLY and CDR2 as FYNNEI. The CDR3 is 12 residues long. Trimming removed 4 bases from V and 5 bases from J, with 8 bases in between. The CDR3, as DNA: TGTGCCAGCAGTGCGTCCTCGGAGACCCAGTACTTC. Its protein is CASSASSETQYF.

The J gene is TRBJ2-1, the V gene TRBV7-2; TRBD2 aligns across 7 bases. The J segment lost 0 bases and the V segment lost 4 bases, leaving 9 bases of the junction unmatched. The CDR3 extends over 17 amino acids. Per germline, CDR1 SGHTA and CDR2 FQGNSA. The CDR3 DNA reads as TGTGCCAGCAGCTCCCAACTAGCGACGAGCTCCTACAATGAGCAGTTCTTC. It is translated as CASSSQLATSSYNEQFF.

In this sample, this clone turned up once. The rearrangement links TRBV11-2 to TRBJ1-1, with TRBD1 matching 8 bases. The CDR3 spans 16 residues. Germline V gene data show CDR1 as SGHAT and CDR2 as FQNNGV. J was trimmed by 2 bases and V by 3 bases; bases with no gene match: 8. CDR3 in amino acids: CASSFRTGRGNTEAFF. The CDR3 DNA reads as TGTGCCAGCAGCTTCCGGACAGGGAGGGGTAACACTGAAGCTTTCTTT.

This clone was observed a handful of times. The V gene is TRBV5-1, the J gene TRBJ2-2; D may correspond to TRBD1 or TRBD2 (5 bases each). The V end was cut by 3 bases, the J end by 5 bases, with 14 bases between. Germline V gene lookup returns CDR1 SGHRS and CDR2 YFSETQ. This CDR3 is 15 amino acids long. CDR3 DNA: TGCGCCAGCAGCTGGTTGGGGGAGAAGACCGGGGAGCTGTTTTTT. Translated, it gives CASSWLGEKTGELFF.